Included here is one T cell receptor (beta chain) sequence, with context. What it binds is unknown. Additional DNA sequences in this sample encode the identical CDR3. The sample originates from a study of Ad26.COV2.S vaccination and SARS-CoV-2 variants. Study overall: The trial was COV1001 and the donor's arm was Ad26.COV2.S. Notes on the study in general: Greater spike-specific TCR breadth was seen in vaccine recipients than in placebo recipients. Assessments of TCR breadth and depth may have underestimated the total T cell responses.

Repertoires were generated with immunoSEQ multiplex PCR, while TCRdb's copy carries only in-frame clones and drops some. This table holds roughly 350,000 clones, about 87% found once. In germline, CDR1 is MDHEN, CDR2 SYDVKM. Trimming took off 5 bases at V and 5 bases at J, with 6 bases between the two ends. There are 11 residues in the CDR3. Treatment denoted: approximately 18 received Ad26.COV2.S at low or high dose, single or two shots; about 5 received placebo; per-sample allocation not given. Day 63 after the first vaccine or placebo injection was the time point for sampling. This TCR was sampled from a person between 18 and 59 years old who received the Ad26.COV2.S COVID-19 vaccine or a placebo. The material was peripheral blood, obtained in a trial of Ad26.COV2.S vaccine versus placebo. This chain links TRBV28 with TRBJ1-2; the D is unclear. CDR3 amino acids: CASSGRYGYTF. CDR3 coding DNA: TGTGCCAGCAGTGGAAGGTATGGCTACACCTTC.